Shown below are 9 T cell receptor beta chains from a single sample sequenced in a study of a mutant IDH1 vaccine in newly diagnosed glioma. Described time point: week 11, during vaccination. Doses consisted of 300 ug of mutant IDH1 20-mer peptide each, paired with topical imiquimod. The assay was immunoSEQ multiplex PCR, and TCRdb's table has in-frame clones only and misses some. Here the sample spans 110,000 or so clones, 85% to 90% being singletons. These receptors lack a known antigen. The sample was PBMCs, taken from a glioma patient whose treatment included an IDH1 peptide vaccine. The receptors stem from a woman between 45 and 60 years old with glioma.

The chain combines TRBV6-6 with TRBJ1-1; no definite D call. Germline CDR1 reads MNHNY; CDR2 reads SVGAGI (reference sequence). The CDR3 is 13 residues long. Trimming took off 8 bases at V and 2 bases at J, with 12 bases between the two ends. CDR3 sequence reads: CASLGKGNTEAFF. The CDR3 nucleotides are TGTGCCAGCCTGGGGAAGGGAAACACTGAAGCTTTCTTT.

The gene calls are TRBV11-1 and TRBJ1-1; TRBD1 agrees at 9 bases. The CDR3 spans 14 residues. The trim removed 3 bases at V and 4 bases at J, leaving 3 bases unmatched. Germline CDR1 and CDR2: SGHAT and FQDESV (reference sequence). In DNA, the CDR3 is TGTGCCAGCAGCTTTGGACAGGGGAGCACTGAAGCTTTCTTT. Translating it yields CASSFGQGSTEAFF.

V is TRBV5-1 and J is TRBJ2-5; the match to TRBD1 covers 8 bases. The germline V gene encodes CDR1 SGHRS and CDR2 YFSETQ. This CDR3 comprises 17 residues. With V trimmed by 0 bases and J by 1 base, 8 bases remained unmatched. CDR3 amino acids: CASSLATGGYSQETQYF. The CDR3 DNA follows: TGCGCCAGCAGCTTGGCTACAGGGGGTTATAGCCAAGAGACCCAGTACTTC.

The V gene is TRBV19, the J gene TRBJ1-1, with D maybe TRBD1 (6 bases). There are 12 residues in the CDR3. Trimming stripped 3 bases from V and 8 bases from J, with 10 bases between. Germline V gene lookup returns CDR1 LNHDA and CDR2 SQIVND (reference sequence). CDR3 DNA: TGTGCCAGTAGTATTATTGGGGGCGAAGCTTTCTTT. Encoded protein: CASSIIGGEAFF.

The genes are TRBV29-1 and TRBJ2-2; 8 bases are shared with TRBD2. The CDR3 spans 18 residues. CDR1 and CDR2 from the germline V gene are SQVTM and ANQGSEA. Unmatched junction bases numbered 17, after V lost 5 bases and J lost 3 bases. The CDR3 DNA reads TGCAGCGTTTCCGGGCAAAAAAGCGGGAGTCGGGACACCGGGGAGCTGTTTTTT. This codes for CSVSGQKSGSRDTGELFF.

The chain couples TRBV11-2 to TRBJ2-1; the D is unclear. This CDR3 has 14 amino acids. Germline V gives CDR1 SGHAT, CDR2 FQNNGV. V was pared by 2 bases and J by 3 bases, with 8 bases between. CDR3 DNA sequence: TGTGCCAGCAGCTTATTCGCTATCTACAATGAGCAGTTCTTC. Residues: CASSLFAIYNEQFF. The full variable domain, in which reference TRBV11-2 and TRBJ2-1 provide the parts outside the CDR3, is EAGVAQSPRYKIIEKRQSVAFWCNPISGHATLYWYQQILGQGPKLLIQFQNNGVVDDSQLPKDRFSAERLKGVDSTLKIQPAKLEDSAVYLCASSLFAIYNEQFFGPGTRLTVL.

The chain employs TRBV5-4 and TRBJ2-7; D unresolved. The V end was cut by 6 bases, the J end by 3 bases, with 10 bases between. CDR3 length: 12 amino acids. The germline V gene encodes CDR1 SGHNT and CDR2 YYREEE (reference sequence). For the CDR3, the DNA is TGTGCCAGCACCGCAGACGGCTACGAGCAGTACTTC. The encoded protein is CASTADGYEQYF.

A single count supports this clone. The chain employs TRBV5-1 and TRBJ1-4; 9 bases line up with TRBD1. V gave up 4 bases and J gave up 11 bases; unmatched junction bases: 12. The CDR3 consists of 15 residues. CDR1 and CDR2 from the germline V gene are SGHRS and YFSETQ. CDR3 in amino acids: CASSPGTGRKEKLFF. DNA of the CDR3: TGCGCCAGCAGCCCCGGGACAGGGCGGAAGGAGAAACTGTTTTTT.

The CDR3 DNA reads TGTGCCAGCAGTTACAGTGCAACTAATGAAAAACTGTTTTTT. It specifies CASSYSATNEKLFF. This sequence joins TRBV2 and TRBJ1-4; D not resolved. Germline lookup yields CDR1 SNHLY and CDR2 FYNNEI. The CDR3 length is 14 residues. The V gene lost 5 bases and the J gene lost 0 bases, with 7 bases spanning the gap.